Listed here are 17 T cell receptor beta chains from one sample, sequenced in a study of blood T cell repertoires in COVID-19. Assay: immunoSEQ multiplex PCR; the TCRdb copy retains only in-frame clones and omits some. The sample contains about 140,000 clones, about 90% of which appear only once. Sequenced: peripheral blood. All receptors derive from a man aged 45 to 65 with active COVID-19.

The rearrangement links TRBV14 to TRBJ2-7; D gene uncertain. V gave up 1 base and J gave up 0 bases, with 4 bases separating them. The CDR3 is 13 residues long. The V gene's germline CDR1 is SGHDN and CDR2 FVKESK. CDR3 nucleotide sequence: TGTGCCAGCAGCCAAGTTAGCTCCTACGAGCAGTACTTC. As protein: CASSQVSSYEQYF. The complete variable domain, with remaining parts taken from reference TRBV14 and TRBJ2-7, reads EAGVTQFPSHSVIEKGQTVTLRCDPISGHDNLYWYRRVMGKEIKFLLHFVKESKQDESGMPNNRFLAERTGGTYSTLKVQPAELEDSGVYFCASSQVSSYEQYFGPGTRLTVT.

V usage is TRBV18 and J usage is TRBJ2-3, with 11 bases lining up with TRBD1. CDR3 size: 17 residues. Unmatched junction bases numbered 8, after V lost 4 bases and J lost 2 bases. Germline V gene sequence: CDR1 KGHSH, CDR2 LQKENI. The CDR3: CASSHSGTGGNTDTQYF. CDR3 in DNA: TGTGCCAGCTCACACTCCGGGACAGGGGGTAACACAGATACGCAGTATTTT.

DNA of the CDR3: TGTGCCAGCAGCCCACTAGCGGGGGCCTACAATGAGCAGTTCTTC. Translation: CASSPLAGAYNEQFF. The rearrangement joins TRBV7-3 to TRBJ2-1; 11 nucleotides agree with TRBD2. The CDR3 spans 15 residues. The ends lost 5 bases at V and 2 bases at J; junction bases unmatched: 2. CDR1 is SGHTA, CDR2 FQGTGA, per germline.

This chain connects TRBV27 to TRBJ2-7; D might be TRBD2 (7 bases). Germline V gives CDR1 MNHEY, CDR2 SMNVEV (reference sequence). This CDR3 spans 15 amino acids. The V end lost 6 bases, the J end lost 2 bases, and 17 bases lay between the germline ends. The CDR3 bases are TGTGCCAGCAGGCAAAGGGGGGGACGGGCCTACGAGCAGTACTTC. Translating gives CASRQRGGRAYEQYF.

V and J are TRBV19 and TRBJ2-7; the match to TRBD2 covers 8 bases. Germline V CDR1 and CDR2: LNHDA, SQIVND (reference sequence). This CDR3 contains 16 residues. V shed 3 bases, J shed 2 bases, and the junction held 9 bases outside the gene matches. The CDR3 protein is CASSIFPGGGTYEQYF. In nucleotides, the CDR3 is TGTGCCAGTAGTATTTTCCCTGGCGGGGGGACCTACGAGCAGTACTTC.

The chain joins TRBV19 to TRBJ1-2, with 7 nucleotides matching TRBD1. Germline V gene sequence: CDR1 LNHDA, CDR2 SQIVND (reference sequence). J gave up 0 bases and V 5 bases, and 6 bases lay outside the gene matches. The CDR3 length is 15 residues. The CDR3 is CASSLTGAANYGYTF. The CDR3 bases are TGTGCCAGTAGTCTTACAGGGGCCGCTAACTATGGCTACACCTTC.

The chain uses TRBV10-3 and TRBJ2-1; 9 bases line up with TRBD1. The trim removed 10 bases at V and 2 bases at J, leaving 6 bases unmatched. This CDR3 contains 14 residues. Germline V gene lookup returns CDR1 ENHRY and CDR2 SYGVKD. For the CDR3, the DNA is TGTGCCACCTTACAGGGGGCAACCTACAATGAGCAGTTCTTC. Translating gives CATLQGATYNEQFF.

V is TRBV11-2 and J is TRBJ2-1; D not certain. Germline CDR1 and CDR2: SGHAT and FQNNGV. CDR3 size: 13 residues. Trimming cost V 4 bases and J 8 bases, with 12 bases left between them. CDR3 in amino acids: CASSSVGVYEQFF. The CDR3 bases are TGTGCCAGCAGCTCCGTCGGAGTATATGAGCAGTTCTTC.

This chain connects TRBV7-3 to TRBJ2-5; 7 positions agree with TRBD1. Trimming cost V 4 bases and J 2 bases; bases outside gene matches: 4. This CDR3 has 14 amino acids. The germline CDR1 and CDR2 sequences are SGHTA and FQGTGA. The CDR3 nucleotides are TGTGCCAGCAGCTATGGGACAGCTCAAGAGACCCAGTACTTC. Its protein is CASSYGTAQETQYF. Full variable domain (outside the CDR3, taken from reference TRBV7-3 and TRBJ2-5): GAGVSQTPSNKVTEKGKYVELRCDPISGHTALYWYRQSLGQGPEFLIYFQGTGAADDSGLPNDRFFAVRPEGSVSTLKIQRTERGDSAVYLCASSYGTAQETQYFGPGTRLLVL.

The chain employs TRBV7-9 and TRBJ2-5, with 11 bases identical to TRBD2. V shed 5 bases, J shed 3 bases, and the junction held 2 bases outside the gene matches. Germline V CDR1 and CDR2: SEHNR, FQNEAQ (reference sequence). This CDR3 spans 14 amino acids. CDR3 DNA sequence: TGTGCCAGCAGCCCGGGACTAGCGGAAGAGACCCAGTACTTC. As protein: CASSPGLAEETQYF.

The V gene is TRBV15, the J gene TRBJ2-1; D possibly corresponds to TRBD2 (6 bases). Germline CDR1 reads LNHNV; CDR2 reads YYDKDF (reference sequence). This CDR3 comprises 12 residues. The V and J ends lost 1 base and 10 bases respectively, with 8 bases between them. The CDR3 nucleotides read TGTGCCACCAGCAGAGGTGGAGGGGAGCAGTTCTTC. Protein product: CATSRGGGEQFF.

This clone was detected only a few times. The chain recombines TRBV5-1 with TRBJ2-2, with a possible D match to TRBD1 (7 bases). This CDR3 is built from 17 residues. Germline CDR1 reads SGHRS; CDR2 reads YFSETQ. V dropped 4 bases and J dropped 0 bases, with 16 bases sitting between them. As DNA, the CDR3 is TGCGCCAGCAGCGGGCAGGCAGGGGGGTCGAACACCGGGGAGCTGTTTTTT. Protein: CASSGQAGGSNTGELFF.

The rearrangement joins TRBV29-1 to TRBJ1-2, with 8 bases lining up with TRBD1. Trimming cost V 2 bases and J 4 bases; bases outside gene matches: 6. The germline CDR1 and CDR2 sequences are SQVTM and ANQGSEA. The CDR3 loop spans 14 amino acids. CDR3 nucleotides: TGCAGCGTTGAACCTACAGGGGGAAGCTATGGCTACACCTTC. Amino acid sequence: CSVEPTGGSYGYTF.

The J gene is TRBJ2-7, the V gene TRBV2; D remains unclear. The CDR3 runs to 13 residues. Germline CDR1 and CDR2: SNHLY and FYNNEI. The ends were cut back, 6 bases at V and 13 bases at J, with 22 bases in the middle. CDR3 protein: CASSATPSRLSYF. CDR3 sequence (DNA): TGTGCCAGCAGCGCAACCCCCTCCCGCCTGAGTTACTTC.

V is TRBV5-6 and J is TRBJ2-5, with TRBD2 as a possible D gene (6 bases). This CDR3 is 13 amino acids long. The germline V and J ends were trimmed by 4 bases and 7 bases, with 14 bases remaining between them. Looked up from germline, CDR1 is SGHDT and CDR2 is YYEEEE. The CDR3 loop is CASSLELLATQYF. The CDR3 DNA reads TGTGCCAGCAGCCTAGAGCTACTAGCGACCCAGTACTTC.

The V gene is TRBV18, the J gene TRBJ1-1; D unresolved. The germline V gene encodes CDR1 KGHSH and CDR2 LQKENI. Trimming left V 5 bases short and J 7 bases short, with 14 bases between. This CDR3 spans 13 amino acids. CDR3 sequence reads: CASSTTPGGEAFF. As DNA, the CDR3 is TGTGCCAGCTCAACTACGCCGGGAGGTGAAGCTTTCTTT.

V gene TRBV27 combines with J gene TRBJ1-3, with D possibly TRBD1 on 6 matching bases. This CDR3 is 13 amino acids long. Deletions cut 6 bases from V and 2 bases from J, with 8 bases between. CDR1 is MNHEY, CDR2 SMNVEV, per germline (reference sequence). CDR3 sequence (DNA): TGTGCCAGCAGGGGACATACTGGAAACACCATATATTTT. It yields the protein CASRGHTGNTIYF.